The T cell receptor (beta chain) described here comes from a study of technical replicates of blood from a few donors. This table comes from immunoSEQ multiplex PCR, and its TCRdb copy is limited to in-frame clones, with some not included. The table has under 100,000 clones, roughly 93% seen once; the top ten hold more than 0.2%. Germline lookup yields CDR1 SGHRS and CDR2 YFSETQ. The V end lost 4 bases, the J end lost 5 bases, and 13 bases lay between the germline ends. This CDR3 has 14 residues. The V call is TRBV5-1, the J call TRBJ2-1; the D gene is possibly TRBD2 (5 bases). The TCR originated in a human donor in good health. The sample comprised T cells isolated from PBMCs. CDR3 region: CASSLQTGNNEQFF. The CDR3 DNA sequence: TGCGCCAGCAGCCTGCAAACGGGGAACAATGAGCAGTTCTTC.